This T cell receptor (beta chain) is drawn from a study of blood T cell repertoires in COVID-19. As for the study in general: The study drew acute and convalescent COVID-19 samples from the United States, Italy and Spain. Sources were T cells, B-cell-depleted T cells, or PBMCs; the material itself was cDNA or gDNA.

J was trimmed by 13 bases and V by 6 bases; bases with no gene match: 5. The CDR3 sequence is 10 residues long. From germline, CDR1 is DFQATT and CDR2 SNEGSKA (reference sequence). The participants were between roughly 18 and 100 years old and came from under 25 US areas. Authors' processing steps: By means of reference gene primer amplification, nucleated cell counts were estimated. Using immunoSEQ multiplex PCR, the repertoire was profiled, and TCRdb retains in-frame clones only, with some absent. The V and J calls and the clone size are those of that table, but D and trimming were determined from the DNA. Of approximately 340,000 clones detected, 90% to 95% appear once; the ten largest clones hold roughly 0.9%.

The rearrangement joins TRBV20-1 to TRBJ2-1; 8 nucleotides align to TRBD1. The sequence was obtained from a woman between 40 and 50 years old who had been exposed to COVID-19. The specimen was PBMCs or T cells enriched from blood (not recorded which). The CDR3: CSAYDRGQFF. CDR3 DNA: TGCAGTGCGTACGACAGGGGTCAGTTCTTC.